The 23 T cell receptor beta chains below all came from one sample that was sequenced in a study of blood T cells in healthy people across ages. Alongside a J-beta primer mix, a sample-barcoded 5' primer served in a second PCR lasting about 6 to 12 cycles. TCRdb analysed the 5' RACE reads with MiXCR anew, one entry per CDR3 protein. The sample includes more than 650,000 distinct CDR3 sequences, about 24% of them seen just once. Material for sequencing was blood. These receptors were obtained from a man in his sixties or seventies in good health.

This clonotype was observed a handful of times. The rearrangement joins TRBV12-3 or TRBV12-4 to TRBJ2-7, with D unresolved. V was shortened by 5 bases and J by 4 bases, with 9 bases between the two germline ends. The CDR3 is made up of 12 amino acids. In nucleotides, the CDR3 is TGTGCCAGCAGTCCTTGGTCTTACGAGCAGTACTTC. It yields the protein CASSPWSYEQYF.

A few counts support this clonotype. This chain joins TRBV6-1 and TRBJ1-5; D is ambiguous. The CDR3 consists of 15 residues. The V and J ends lost 3 bases and 2 bases respectively, with 11 bases between them. Germline values: CDR1 MNHNS, CDR2 SASEGT. CDR3 region: CASSDGEAGNQPQHF. The DNA of the CDR3 is TGTGCCAGCAGTGACGGTGAGGCGGGCAATCAGCCCCAGCATTTT.

The rearrangement uses TRBV3-1 and TRBJ2-5; maybe TRBD2 (5 bases). The germline V gene has CDR1 LGHDT and CDR2 YNNKEL (reference sequence). Trimming shortened V by 0 bases and J by 1 base, and 12 bases separated the two germline ends. The CDR3 sequence is 16 residues long. For the CDR3, the DNA is TGTGCCAGCAGCCAAGATTGGGCTAGCTCCCAAGAGACCCAGTACTTC. Amino acid sequence: CASSQDWASSQETQYF.

This clonotype was observed a handful of times. V is TRBV4-3 and J is TRBJ1-5; D is unresolved. With 0 bases removed from V and 6 bases from J, the gap between germline ends came to 12 bases. Germline assignment: CDR1 LGHNA and CDR2 YSLEER. The CDR3 loop spans 15 amino acids. CDR3 sequence: CASSQEFKGFQPQHF. Here the CDR3 DNA reads TGCGCCAGCAGCCAAGAGTTTAAGGGTTTTCAGCCCCAGCATTTT.

This clonotype came up a few times. The gene calls are TRBV20-1 and TRBJ2-5; possibly TRBD2 for D (6 bases). The V gene lost 0 bases and the J gene lost 9 bases, with 14 bases spanning the gap. Germline V CDR1 and CDR2: DFQATT, SNEGSKA (reference sequence). The CDR3 runs to 13 residues. CDR3 bases: TGCAGTGCTAGAGATCGCGGGGCCTTGGCCCAGTACTTC. Its protein product is CSARDRGALAQYF.

This chain joins TRBV10-3 and TRBJ2-7; TRBD1 is a possible D gene (5 bases). This CDR3 has 12 residues. V was trimmed by 2 bases and J by 5 bases, leaving 7 bases between them. CDR1 and CDR2 (germline): ENHRY, SYGVKD. CDR3 coding DNA: TGTGCCATCAGTGAGAGGGGTAACGAGCAGTACGTC. It codes for CAISERGNEQYV.

This chain connects TRBV7-2 to TRBJ2-7, with a tentative D call TRBD1 (6 bases). The J call may not be correct, given that the DNA end is closer to TRBJ2-1. This CDR3 spans 16 amino acids. Germline loops: CDR1 SGHTA, CDR2 FQGNSA. The CDR3 DNA reads as TGTGCCAGCAGCTTCGGAGGACAGACGAGATACAATGAGCAGTTCTTC. Its protein product is CASSFGGQTRYNEQFF.

In its sample, this clonotype was seen a few times. V and J are TRBV28 and TRBJ1-2; a weak D match, TRBD1 (5 bases). V gave up 5 bases and J gave up 5 bases, with 18 bases separating them. This CDR3 spans 15 amino acids. Germline loops: CDR1 MDHEN, CDR2 SYDVKM. CDR3 in DNA: TGTGCCAGCAGTGGGGGTCGGCTCGGGTCTTATGGCTACACCTTC. Translation gives CASSGGRLGSYGYTF.

This clonotype was seen more than once but under ten times. The chain joins TRBV20-1 to TRBJ2-5; 8 bases fit TRBD2. The CDR3 loop spans 15 amino acids. Germline V gene lookup returns CDR1 DFQATT and CDR2 SNEGSKA (reference sequence). V trimming: 3 bases; J trimming: 3 bases; junction bases outside the gene matches: 9. The CDR3 loop is CSARGRSGTKETQYF. The CDR3, as DNA: TGCAGTGCTAGGGGCCGTAGCGGGACCAAAGAGACCCAGTACTTC.

This clonotype was found a few times. This chain joins TRBV4-1 and TRBJ1-4, with D possibly matching TRBD1 (5 bases). Trimming pared 2 bases from V and 7 bases from J, leaving 14 bases between. Germline CDR1 and CDR2: MGHRA and YSYEKL. The CDR3 is made up of 15 amino acids. The DNA for the CDR3 is TGCGCCAGCAGCCAAACCGGGACGGTTGGTGAAAAACTGTTTTTT. Translation gives CASSQTGTVGEKLFF.

This clonotype was counted a few times. The chain joins TRBV19 to TRBJ2-1; 10 bases fit TRBD2. J lost 6 bases, V lost 5 bases, and 16 bases had no gene match. Germline CDR1 LNHDA, CDR2 SQIVND (reference sequence). The CDR3 is made up of 18 amino acids. CDR3 loop: CASSPRGSGRNIGNEQFF. DNA of the CDR3: TGTGCCAGTAGTCCAAGGGGTAGCGGGAGGAATATCGGCAATGAGCAGTTCTTC.

V usage is TRBV14 and J usage is TRBJ1-5; D may be TRBD1 (6 bases). CDR1 is SGHDN, CDR2 FVKESK, per germline. The CDR3 has 16 amino acids. Trimming left V 4 bases short and J 0 bases short, with 13 bases between. The CDR3 spells CASSLPDSYSNQPQHF. The CDR3 DNA follows: TGTGCCAGCAGCCTACCGGACAGTTATAGCAATCAGCCCCAGCATTTT.

The table lists this clonotype with a few counts. This chain uses TRBV5-1 with TRBJ1-2; maybe TRBD1 (5 bases). The CDR3 runs to 14 residues. Per the germline V gene, CDR1 is SGHRS and CDR2 is YFSETQ. V was trimmed by 1 base and J by 2 bases, leaving 9 bases between them. The CDR3 DNA reads as TGCGCCAGCAGCTTGACAGGCCAGAACTATGGCTACACCTTC. It codes for CASSLTGQNYGYTF.

The J gene is TRBJ2-2, the V gene TRBV12-3 or TRBV12-4; 8 bases align to TRBD2. V was clipped by 5 bases and J by 5 bases; unmatched bases: 10. CDR3 length equals 16 residues. CDR3 residues: CASSLPDGRGTGELFF. DNA of the CDR3: TGTGCCAGCAGTCTCCCTGACGGGAGGGGGACCGGGGAGCTGTTTTTT.

This clonotype has more than one count but fewer than ten. It is likely a read error, because the conserved phenylalanine at the end of the CDR3 is missing. The chain couples TRBV4-3 to TRBJ1-2; D gene uncertain. The V gene's germline CDR1 is LGHNA and CDR2 YSLEER. V dropped 0 bases and J dropped 6 bases, with 11 bases sitting between them. This CDR3 comprises 14 residues. CDR3 amino acids: CASSQDSGIHGYTS. The CDR3 nucleotides read TGCGCCAGCAGCCAAGATTCCGGAATTCATGGCTACACCTCC.

This sequence joins TRBV12-3 or TRBV12-4 and TRBJ1-5, with 9 nucleotides matching TRBD1. V trimming: 3 bases; J trimming: 4 bases; junction bases outside the gene matches: 4. CDR3 length equals 15 residues. The CDR3 bases are TGTGCCAGCAGTTTCTTCGGACAGGGGAATCAGCCCCAGCATTTT. This encodes CASSFFGQGNQPQHF.

This clonotype was recorded a few times. V and J are TRBV20-1 and TRBJ2-4; possible D gene TRBD2, 5 bases. CDR1 is DFQATT and CDR2 is SNEGSKA in the germline V gene (reference sequence). Trimming removed 1 base from V and 7 bases from J, with 8 bases in between. The CDR3 runs 12 residues. The CDR3 is CSARGELNIQYF. The CDR3 DNA is TGCAGTGCTAGAGGGGAGTTGAACATTCAGTACTTC.

This clonotype came up many times. This rearrangement joins TRBV12-3 or TRBV12-4 to TRBJ2-4, with no clear D. V lost 6 bases, J lost 0 bases, and 12 bases lay in between. CDR3 length equals 15 residues. CDR3 loop: CASSISTLAKNIQYF. DNA for the CDR3: TGTGCCAGCAGCATTTCCACTCTAGCCAAAAACATTCAGTACTTC.

This chain links TRBV7-2 with TRBJ2-3; D unclear. Trimming shortened V by 5 bases and J by 0 bases, and 21 bases separated the two germline ends. This CDR3 region has 18 residues. Per germline, CDR1 SGHTA and CDR2 FQGNSA. In DNA form, the CDR3 reads TGTGCCAGCAGCCCCCAGCCCCAGACATTGGCTAGCACAGATACGCAGTATTTT. It is translated as CASSPQPQTLASTDTQYF.

The chain is built from TRBV7-2 and TRBJ2-3, with D perhaps TRBD2 (5 bases). The CDR3 extends over 17 amino acids. V lost 0 bases, J lost 3 bases, and 16 bases lay in between. From germline, CDR1 is SGHTA and CDR2 FQGNSA. The CDR3 DNA is TGTGCCAGCAGCTTAGCGCGGGTGGCGACCGGAACAGATACGCAGTATTTT. Encoded protein: CASSLARVATGTDTQYF.

This clonotype was counted between two and nine times. The gene calls are TRBV7-6 and TRBJ2-7; possibly TRBD2 for D (5 bases). V lost 1 base to trimming and J lost 3 bases, with 7 bases between them. The CDR3 has 13 amino acids. From germline, CDR1 is SGHVS and CDR2 FNYEAQ. CDR3 DNA sequence: TGTGCCAGCAGCTTAGGGGCGGGCTACGAGCAGTACGTC. Its protein product is CASSLGAGYEQYV.

The chain employs TRBV12-3 or TRBV12-4 and TRBJ2-3; 8 bases align to TRBD2. CDR3 length: 15 residues. Trimming removed 4 bases from V and 5 bases from J; junction bases left unmatched: 8. CDR3 sequence: CASSSRGGTGDTQYF. CDR3 sequence (DNA): TGTGCCAGCAGTTCCCGGGGGGGCACGGGAGATACGCAGTATTTT.

This chain links TRBV12-3 or TRBV12-4 with TRBJ2-7, with TRBD2 as a possible D gene (5 bases). V was clipped by 4 bases and J by 4 bases, with 8 bases between them. CDR3 size: 12 residues. The CDR3 loop is CASSYTGYEQYV. The CDR3 DNA sequence: TGTGCCAGCAGTTATACGGGATACGAGCAGTACGTC.